This TCR beta chain was identified during a study of T cell repertoires in cytomegalovirus infection. Study as a whole: CMV infection together with matching HLA type was indicated by public TCR beta signatures.

Trimming cost V 0 bases and J 7 bases; bases outside gene matches: 6. The CDR3 has 15 residues. Germline V gene lookup returns CDR1 LNHNV and CDR2 YYDKDF (reference sequence). Via MiXCR, TCRdb re-called the reads, giving one row per CDR3 protein. The sample holds about 830,000 distinct CDR3 sequences, 30% to 35% seen once. A note on this clonotype: Its specificity is not known.

Sequenced here: cultured CD8+ T cells from PBMCs, sampled from culture after CMV antigen stimulation. The chain employs TRBV15 and TRBJ1-5, with 7 bases matching TRBD1. The receptor was derived from a human donor in good health (CMV status not recorded). Some clones in this sample may be carry-over from other donors' samples. CDR3 coding DNA: TGTGCCACCAGCAGAGATAAGGGGGCCGTGCAGCCCCAGCATTTT. Protein sequence: CATSRDKGAVQPQHF.